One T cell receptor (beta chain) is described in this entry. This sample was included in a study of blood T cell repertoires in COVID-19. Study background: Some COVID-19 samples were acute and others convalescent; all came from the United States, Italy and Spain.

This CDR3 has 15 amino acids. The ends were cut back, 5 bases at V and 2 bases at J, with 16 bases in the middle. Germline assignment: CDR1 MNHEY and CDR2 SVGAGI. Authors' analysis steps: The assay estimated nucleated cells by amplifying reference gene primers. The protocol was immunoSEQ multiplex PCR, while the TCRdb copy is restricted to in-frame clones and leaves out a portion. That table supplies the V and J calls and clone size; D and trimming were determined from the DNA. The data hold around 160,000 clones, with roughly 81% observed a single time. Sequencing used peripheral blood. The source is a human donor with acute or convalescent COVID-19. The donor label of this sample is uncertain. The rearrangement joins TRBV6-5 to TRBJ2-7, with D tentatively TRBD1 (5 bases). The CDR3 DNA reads TGTGCCAGCAGTCGGACCCTCAAAGGGGCCTACGAGCAGTACTTC. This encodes CASSRTLKGAYEQYF.